The source of this T cell receptor (beta chain) is a study of control samples from healthy donors and cancer patients. Measured with immunoSEQ multiplex PCR; TCRdb has only the in-frame clones, and not every one. The sample records 200,000 or so clones, roughly 94% being singletons. CDR1 SGHAT and CDR2 FQNNGV come from the germline V gene. V was pared by 6 bases and J by 4 bases, with 3 bases of the junction left unmatched. The CDR3 totals 15 residues. The origin of this receptor is a man aged 50 to 60 in good health. The genes are TRBV11-2 and TRBJ2-7, with 16 bases that match TRBD2. Sequenced sample: blood. Written as DNA, the CDR3 is TGTGCCAGCAGTGAGGGACTAGCGGGGGGGTACGAGCAGTACTTC. Its translation: CASSEGLAGGYEQYF.